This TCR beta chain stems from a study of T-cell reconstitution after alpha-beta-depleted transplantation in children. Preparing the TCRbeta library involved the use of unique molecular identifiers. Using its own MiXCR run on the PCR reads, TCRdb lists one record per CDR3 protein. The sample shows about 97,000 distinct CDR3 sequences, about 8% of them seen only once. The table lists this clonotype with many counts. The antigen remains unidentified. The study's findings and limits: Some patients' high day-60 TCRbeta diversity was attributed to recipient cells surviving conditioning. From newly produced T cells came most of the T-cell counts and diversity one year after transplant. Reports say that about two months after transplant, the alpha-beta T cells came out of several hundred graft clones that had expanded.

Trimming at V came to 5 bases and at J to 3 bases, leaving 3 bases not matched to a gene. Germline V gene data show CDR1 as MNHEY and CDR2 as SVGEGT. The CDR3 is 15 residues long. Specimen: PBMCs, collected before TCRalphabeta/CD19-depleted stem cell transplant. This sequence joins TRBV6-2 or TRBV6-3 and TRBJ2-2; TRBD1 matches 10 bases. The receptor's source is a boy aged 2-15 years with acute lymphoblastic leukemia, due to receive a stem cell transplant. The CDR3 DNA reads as TGTGCCAGCAGTACCGGGACAGGGGACACCGGGGAGCTGTTTTTT. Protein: CASSTGTGDTGELFF.